The next 18 T cell receptor beta chains were all read from a single sample in a study of shared clonotypes between healthy human individuals. The method was immunoSEQ multiplex PCR; TCRdb's version includes in-frame clones alone and lacks a portion of them. The sample lists roughly 500,000 clones, about four fifths occurring once. Material for sequencing was PBMCs. Source of these receptors: a woman aged 40 to 49 in good health. Some clones in this sample may be carry-over from other donors' samples.

This clone showed up just a few times. The chain uses TRBV28 and TRBJ2-7; 7 bases fit TRBD2. This CDR3 comprises 16 residues. Germline CDR1 reads MDHEN; CDR2 reads SYDVKM. The J segment lost 0 bases and the V segment lost 5 bases, leaving 10 bases of the junction unmatched. CDR3 coding DNA: TGTGCCAGCAGTCCCCTCTGGGCTAGCGGCTCCTACGAGCAGTACTTC. It is translated as CASSPLWASGSYEQYF.

This sequence joins TRBV30 and TRBJ2-2; 11 nucleotides agree with TRBD2. Germline V gene sequence: CDR1 GTSNPN, CDR2 SVGIG (reference sequence). The CDR3 is 19 amino acids. V was pared by 0 bases and J by 0 bases, with 9 bases of the junction left unmatched. CDR3 sequence reads: CAWSVLLGLAGANTGELFF. As DNA, the CDR3 is TGTGCCTGGAGTGTACTGCTCGGACTAGCGGGTGCGAACACCGGGGAGCTGTTTTTT.

V is TRBV30 and J is TRBJ1-1, with D possibly matching TRBD1 (5 bases). V lost 2 bases to trimming and J lost 3 bases, with 10 bases between them. The CDR3 covers 13 residues. Germline V gene sequence: CDR1 GTSNPN, CDR2 SVGIG (reference sequence). The CDR3 region has the DNA TGTGCCTGGAGTAGAGCCAGGGACACTGAAGCTTTCTTT. Protein: CAWSRARDTEAFF.

The chain is built from TRBV6-5 and TRBJ1-1, with TRBD1 matching 7 bases. Germline CDR1 is MNHEY and CDR2 is SVGAGI. This CDR3 has 15 residues. V lost 10 bases and J lost 5; bases outside the gene matches: 16. The DNA for the CDR3 is TGTGCCACCAATTATAGAGGGGGCCCCAGGACTGAAGCTTTCTTT. Translated: CATNYRGGPRTEAFF.

The chain employs TRBV5-1 and TRBJ1-2, with D uncertain. Germline V CDR1 and CDR2: SGHRS, YFSETQ. The CDR3 runs 13 residues. Trimming took off 8 bases at V and 3 bases at J, with 14 bases between the two ends. The CDR3 here is CARGKARDYGYTF. The CDR3 bases are TGCGCCAGGGGTAAAGCACGAGACTATGGCTACACCTTC.

The chain employs TRBV7-8 and TRBJ1-3, with 8 bases identical to TRBD1. Germline CDR1 and CDR2: SGHVS and FQNEAQ. V trimming: 0 bases; J trimming: 2 bases; junction bases outside the gene matches: 3. The CDR3 runs 16 residues. The CDR3 reads CASSLAPQGAGNTIYF. In DNA, the CDR3 is TGTGCCAGCAGCTTAGCGCCACAGGGGGCTGGAAACACCATATATTTT.

Notes on this clone: A much larger clone differs from this one at a single base, so this may be a read error. The chain has TRBV28 and TRBJ1-2; 7 nucleotides match TRBD1. With 1 base clipped from V and 7 bases from J, the junction kept 9 bases outside the gene matches. Per germline, CDR1 MDHEN and CDR2 SYDVKM. This CDR3 comprises 15 residues. In nucleotides, the CDR3 is TGTGCCAGCAGTTTATCAACCTACAGGGGAGGTGGCTACACCTTC. As protein: CASSLSTYRGGGYTF.

The gene calls are TRBV30 and TRBJ1-3; no definite D call. The CDR3 runs to 14 residues. V was shortened by 2 bases and J by 4 bases, with 12 bases between the two germline ends. CDR1 is GTSNPN, CDR2 SVGIG, per germline (reference sequence). DNA for the CDR3: TGTGCCTGGAGTTTGGTAGGAGTGGGAAACACCATATATTTT. Translated, it gives CAWSLVGVGNTIYF.

The genes are TRBV11-3 and TRBJ2-7; 12 bases align to TRBD2. V shed 5 bases, J shed 5 bases, and the junction held 16 bases outside the gene matches. The CDR3 covers 18 residues. The germline gives CDR1 SGHNT, CDR2 YENEEA. CDR3 sequence (DNA): TGTGCCAGCAGCCCCCGGGCTGGGACTAGCGGGCCCCCCCACGAGCAGTACTTC. Translating gives CASSPRAGTSGPPHEQYF. Supplemented by reference TRBV11-3 and TRBJ2-7, the full variable domain reads EAGVVQSPRYKIIEKKQPVAFWCNPISGHNTLYWYLQNLGQGPELLIRYENEEAVDDSQLPKDRFSAERLKGVDSTLKIQPAELGDSAVYLCASSPRAGTSGPPHEQYFGPGTRLTVT.

The V and J genes are TRBV19 and TRBJ2-5, with 8 positions matching TRBD1. V dropped 4 bases and J dropped 2; count of bases not matched to a gene: 6. Germline CDR1 is LNHDA and CDR2 is SQIVND (reference sequence). The CDR3 contains 15 residues. The CDR3 DNA is TGTGCCAGTAGTAGAGGGACAGGACCACAAGAGACCCAGTACTTC. This sequence encodes CASSRGTGPQETQYF.

The chain has TRBV5-1 and TRBJ2-5; TRBD1 aligns across 12 bases. Per the germline V gene, CDR1 is SGHRS and CDR2 is YFSETQ. V lost 3 bases to trimming and J lost 5 bases; unmatched junction nucleotides: 14. The CDR3 is made up of 18 amino acids. The CDR3 protein is CASSSTGTGGAGLETQYF. The CDR3 coding sequence is TGCGCCAGCAGCTCCACCGGGACAGGGGGCGCGGGTCTCGAGACCCAGTACTTC.

The rearrangement links TRBV19 to TRBJ2-7, with D possibly TRBD1 on 5 matching bases. V lost 6 bases and J lost 6, with 21 bases in between. In germline, CDR1 is LNHDA, CDR2 SQIVND (reference sequence). The CDR3 runs 15 residues. The CDR3 reads CASSPVGAGQFEQYF. Written as DNA, the CDR3 is TGTGCCAGTAGCCCCGTAGGCGCAGGGCAGTTCGAGCAGTACTTC.

This clone was detected a few times. The V call is TRBV11-2, the J call TRBJ2-1; TRBD1 matches 8 bases. Looked up from germline, CDR1 is SGHAT and CDR2 is FQNNGV. The CDR3 is made up of 14 amino acids. J lost 3 bases, V lost 5 bases, and 3 bases had no gene match. CDR3 sequence: CASSIDRGYNEQFF. In DNA, the CDR3 is TGTGCCAGCAGCATCGACAGGGGCTACAATGAGCAGTTCTTC.

This rearrangement joins TRBV30 to TRBJ2-5; D is unclear. Germline V gene sequence: CDR1 GTSNPN, CDR2 SVGIG (reference sequence). The V and J ends lost 2 bases and 1 base respectively, with 14 bases between them. This CDR3 has 15 amino acids. The CDR3 region has the DNA TGTGCCTGGAGTCCTCCCGCACAATTCCAAGAGACCCAGTACTTC. Protein sequence: CAWSPPAQFQETQYF.

The V call is TRBV30, the J call TRBJ1-1; a possible D gene is TRBD1 (5 bases). V lost 0 bases, J lost 9 bases, and 11 bases lay in between. CDR1 is GTSNPN and CDR2 is SVGIG in the germline V gene (reference sequence). The CDR3 runs 12 residues. DNA for the CDR3: TGTGCCTGGAGTGTACAGGAGGGAAAAGCTTTCTTT. Protein product: CAWSVQEGKAFF. Full variable domain (missing parts from reference TRBV30 and TRBJ1-1): SQTIHQWPATLVQPVGSPLSLECTVEGTSNPNLYWYRQAAGRGLQLLFYSVGIGQISSEVPQNLSASRPQDRQFILSSKKLLLSDSGFYLCAWSVQEGKAFFGQGTRLTVV.

On this clone itself: This clone may be a read error of a much larger clone one base away. The CDR3 DNA is TGTGCCAGCAGCTTCGGGACAGGGAACACTGAAGCTTTCTTT. Protein product: CASSFGTGNTEAFF. The J gene is TRBJ1-1, the V gene TRBV5-6; 8 nucleotides line up with TRBD1. The CDR3 has 14 residues. Germline V CDR1 and CDR2: SGHDT, YYEEEE. V gave up 2 bases and J gave up 1 base; unmatched junction bases: 1.

The CDR3 region has the DNA TGTGCCAGCAGCCGAGACGGGACAGATACGCAGTATTTT. Protein: CASSRDGTDTQYF. The rearrangement uses TRBV9 and TRBJ2-3; D unclear. Germline values: CDR1 SGDLS, CDR2 YYNGEE. V was trimmed by 4 bases and J by 3 bases, leaving 9 bases between them. This CDR3 is 13 amino acids long.

This clone occurred once. The V call is TRBV28, the J call TRBJ2-1; D is unresolved. The V and J ends lost 0 bases and 6 bases respectively, with 24 bases between them. The CDR3 length is 19 residues. From germline, CDR1 is MDHEN and CDR2 SYDVKM. The CDR3 DNA sequence: TGTGCCAGCAGTTTATGCCTCCACCCAGGTGACTCAGATTGCAATGAGCAGTTCTTC. Translation gives CASSLCLHPGDSDCNEQFF.